This T cell receptor (beta chain) was profiled in a study of T-cell memory formation after mild COVID-19. This clonotype has just a few counts. What it binds is not known. From germline, CDR1 is SGHVS and CDR2 FQNEAQ. This CDR3 has 13 residues. V was trimmed by 0 bases and J by 6 bases, leaving 8 bases between them. Study findings and constraints: Day 15 to 85 contracting clones showed balanced CD4/CD8; day 15 to 37 expanders favored CD4+.

TCRdb itself ran the 5' RACE reads through MiXCR, one entry per CDR3 protein. The sample has about 170,000 distinct CDR3 sequences; under 15% are singletons. This chain connects TRBV7-8 to TRBJ1-1; TRBD1 is a possible D gene (6 bases). The receptor was isolated from a man younger than 30 who had mild COVID-19 (a few samples of this study predate the infection). Cell type and time point are not known. The sample was PBMCs or a T cell subset sorted from them (not recorded which). CDR3 region: CASSLAGGSEAFF. In DNA form, the CDR3 reads TGTGCCAGCAGCTTAGCTGGGGGCTCTGAAGCTTTCTTT.